What follows are 21 T cell receptor beta chains derived from one specimen sequenced in a study of shared clonotypes between healthy human individuals. Clones were read by immunoSEQ multiplex PCR, and TCRdb kept only the in-frame ones, dropping some. This sample carries roughly 1,100,000 clones, 60% to 80% of them seen once, and the ten largest clones take roughly 1.5%. The specimen sequenced was memory CD4+ T cells sorted from blood. Stated subset: CD45RA-negative fraction. The receptors shown here come from a young man in good health.

The chain uses TRBV15 and TRBJ2-7; 8 bases line up with TRBD1. The CDR3 contains 14 residues. With V trimmed by 3 bases and J by 6 bases, 7 bases remained unmatched. Germline-derived CDR1 and CDR2 are LNHNV and YYDKDF (reference sequence). The CDR3 here is CATSSRGQGAEQYF. The CDR3 nucleotides are TGTGCCACCAGCAGCCGCGGACAGGGAGCCGAGCAGTACTTC.

The chain has TRBV5-4 and TRBJ2-7; D perhaps matches TRBD1 (6 bases). The CDR3 spans 13 residues. From germline, CDR1 is SGHNT and CDR2 YYREEE (reference sequence). V lost 0 bases, J lost 4 bases, and 8 bases lay in between. The CDR3 nucleotides read TGTGCCAGCAGCTTGGAAGGGGGTTACGAGCAGTACTTC. It yields the protein CASSLEGGYEQYF.

The gene calls are TRBV28 and TRBJ1-2; 7 bases map to TRBD1. After removal of 5 bases from V and 4 bases from J, the junction contained 13 bases not matched to a gene. The CDR3 contains 16 residues. Germline-derived CDR1 and CDR2 are MDHEN and SYDVKM. Here the CDR3 reads CASSRSTGNFIYGYTF. CDR3 DNA: TGTGCCAGCAGTAGATCGACAGGGAATTTTATCTATGGCTACACCTTC.

V is TRBV7-3 and J is TRBJ2-2, with TRBD1 identical over 8 bases. This CDR3 contains 15 residues. V gave up 3 bases and J gave up 1 base; unmatched junction bases: 1. Germline CDR1 is SGHTA and CDR2 is FQGTGA. CDR3 region: CASSLGTGNTGELFF. CDR3 in DNA: TGTGCCAGCAGCTTGGGGACAGGGAACACCGGGGAGCTGTTTTTT. The variable domain in full, completed from reference TRBV7-3 and TRBJ2-2, reads GAGVSQTPSNKVTEKGKYVELRCDPISGHTALYWYRQSLGQGPEFLIYFQGTGAADDSGLPNDRFFAVRPEGSVSTLKIQRTERGDSAVYLCASSLGTGNTGELFFGEGSRLTVL.

In its sample, this clone was seen a few times. The V call is TRBV5-1, the J call TRBJ2-1; D remains unclear. The CDR3 length is 14 residues. The germline CDR1 and CDR2 sequences are SGHRS and YFSETQ. The V end was cut by 0 bases, the J end by 10 bases, with 14 bases between. The CDR3 is CASSLESSRQEQFF. DNA for the CDR3: TGCGCCAGCAGCTTGGAGAGTAGCCGCCAGGAGCAGTTCTTC.

This CDR3 reads CASRVSGGPYNEQFF. The CDR3 nucleotides are TGTGCCAGCAGGGTTAGCGGGGGACCCTACAATGAGCAGTTCTTC. The chain carries TRBV2 and TRBJ2-1; 9 positions agree with TRBD2. The CDR3 has 15 residues. Germline CDR1 SNHLY, CDR2 FYNNEI. V dropped 6 bases and J dropped 2; count of bases not matched to a gene: 5.

The chain joins TRBV10-3 to TRBJ2-7; 7 bases line up with TRBD1. The CDR3 sequence is 13 residues long. V shed 4 bases, J shed 3 bases, and the junction held 3 bases outside the gene matches. Germline loops: CDR1 ENHRY, CDR2 SYGVKD. In DNA form, the CDR3 reads TGTGCCATCAGTGCTAGACAGGGCTACGAGCAGTACTTC. It encodes CAISARQGYEQYF.

The chain couples TRBV2 to TRBJ1-5, with 7 bases that match TRBD1. Germline V gives CDR1 SNHLY, CDR2 FYNNEI. Trimming removed 3 bases from V and 10 bases from J; junction bases left unmatched: 12. The CDR3 is 15 amino acids. This CDR3 is CASSDPTGASAPQHF. As DNA, the CDR3 is TGTGCCAGCAGTGACCCTACAGGGGCGAGTGCCCCCCAGCATTTT.

The chain recombines TRBV6-5 with TRBJ1-6, with D tentatively TRBD1 (5 bases). Germline CDR1 reads MNHEY; CDR2 reads SVGAGI. CDR3 length: 14 amino acids. Trimming left V 6 bases short and J 9 bases short, with 15 bases between. The CDR3 bases are TGTGCCAGCAGACCCGGGACGCCACTTTCACCCCTCCACTTT. Its translation: CASRPGTPLSPLHF.

The sample holds one count of this clone. The chain combines TRBV5-1 with TRBJ2-1; the match to TRBD2 covers 9 bases. Per germline, CDR1 SGHRS and CDR2 YFSETQ. V lost 4 bases to trimming and J lost 0 bases; unmatched junction nucleotides: 8. The CDR3 contains 17 residues. CDR3 protein: CASSRELAGSSYNEQFF. CDR3 in DNA: TGCGCCAGCAGCCGGGAGCTAGCGGGGAGCTCCTACAATGAGCAGTTCTTC. Full variable domain (missing parts from reference TRBV5-1 and TRBJ2-1): KAGVTQTPRYLIKTRGQQVTLSCSPISGHRSVSWYQQTPGQGLQFLFEYFSETQRNKGNFPGRFSGRQFSNSRSEMNVSTLELGDSALYLCASSRELAGSSYNEQFFGPGTRLTVL.

CDR3 in amino acids: CATSRDRAGYGAFF. In nucleotides, the CDR3 is TGTGCCACCAGCAGGGACAGGGCGGGGTACGGAGCTTTCTTT. The gene calls are TRBV15 and TRBJ1-1, with TRBD1 identical over 8 bases. The junction had 10 bases not matched to a gene; V was cut back by 3 bases and J by 10 bases. CDR3 length equals 14 residues. Germline V gives CDR1 LNHNV, CDR2 YYDKDF (reference sequence).

The chain joins TRBV7-2 to TRBJ1-5, with D unresolved. V was cut by 3 bases and J by 3 bases, with 9 bases left in between. In germline, CDR1 is SGHTA, CDR2 FQGNSA. The CDR3 length is 14 residues. The CDR3: CASSLVGHNQPQHF. For the CDR3, the DNA is TGTGCCAGCAGCTTGGTGGGCCACAATCAGCCCCAGCATTTT.

The V and J genes are TRBV7-2 and TRBJ2-7, with TRBD2 matching over 14 bases. V lost 5 bases, J lost 6 bases, and 6 bases stayed unmatched. The CDR3 has 15 residues. The germline gives CDR1 SGHTA, CDR2 FQGNSA. CDR3 sequence (DNA): TGTGCCAGCAGCGGTGGGACTAGCGGGAGTATCGAGCAGTACTTC. It specifies CASSGGTSGSIEQYF.

The chain has TRBV11-2 and TRBJ1-4, with D unresolved. CDR3 length equals 13 residues. Germline V CDR1 and CDR2: SGHAT, FQNNGV. V dropped 1 base and J dropped 7 bases, with 7 bases sitting between them. The CDR3 region is CASSLGKGEKLFF. CDR3 DNA sequence: TGTGCCAGCAGCTTAGGGAAAGGTGAAAAACTGTTTTTT.

This clone was observed many times. The V gene is TRBV6-5, the J gene TRBJ2-5, with TRBD1 as a possible D gene (6 bases). Germline values: CDR1 MNHEY, CDR2 SVGAGI. The CDR3 has 15 amino acids. The germline V and J ends were trimmed by 2 bases and 0 bases, with 10 bases remaining between them. CDR3 coding DNA: TGTGCCAGCAGTTACATTGACAGGAACCAAGAGACCCAGTACTTC. This codes for CASSYIDRNQETQYF.

This chain joins TRBV15 and TRBJ1-3, with TRBD1 identical over 7 bases. Germline assignment: CDR1 LNHNV and CDR2 YYDKDF (reference sequence). The CDR3 has 15 residues. The J segment lost 5 bases and the V segment lost 2 bases, leaving 6 bases of the junction unmatched. The CDR3 nucleotides are TGTGCCACCAGCAGACCCCAGGGGGGAAGAAACACCATATATTTT. It codes for CATSRPQGGRNTIYF.

The CDR3 DNA is TGTGCCAGCTCACGGACAGGGGCTGCAGATACGCAGTATTTT. It specifies CASSRTGAADTQYF. The V gene is TRBV18, the J gene TRBJ2-3; 9 positions match TRBD1. Germline V gives CDR1 KGHSH, CDR2 LQKENI. The CDR3 runs to 14 residues. Trimming removed 4 bases from V and 4 bases from J; junction bases left unmatched: 3.

The chain combines TRBV30 with TRBJ2-2; D gene unclear. Germline V gene data show CDR1 as GTSNPN and CDR2 as SVGIG (reference sequence). With 1 base removed from V and 2 bases from J, the gap between germline ends came to 8 bases. The CDR3 contains 14 residues. The CDR3 loop is CAWSGALNTGELFF. In nucleotides, the CDR3 is TGTGCCTGGAGTGGGGCCCTAAACACCGGGGAGCTGTTTTTT.

In the case of this clone: Other DNA variants within this sample encode the same CDR3. The rearrangement uses TRBV2 and TRBJ1-1, with D unclear. Between the trimmed V and J ends, which lost 0 bases and 2 bases, there was a span of 7 bases. Germline V gene data show CDR1 as SNHLY and CDR2 as FYNNEI. The CDR3 runs to 14 residues. The CDR3 DNA is TGTGCCAGCAGTGAAGCGCGGGGAAACACTGAAGCTTTCTTT. Amino acids: CASSEARGNTEAFF.

The CDR3 nucleotides are TGTGCCAGCAGTTCAAATTCAGGGGTCGGCTATGGCTACACCTTC. Protein sequence: CASSSNSGVGYGYTF. The chain employs TRBV27 and TRBJ1-2, with TRBD1 as a possible D gene (6 bases). Germline-derived CDR1 and CDR2 are MNHEY and SMNVEV (reference sequence). CDR3 length: 15 amino acids. The V end lost 4 bases, the J end lost 4 bases, and 16 bases lay between the germline ends.

J is TRBJ1-4 and V is TRBV6-6; D not resolved. In germline, CDR1 is MNHNY, CDR2 SVGAGI (reference sequence). Trimming took 0 bases from V and 8 from J, leaving 13 bases between them. CDR3 size: 15 residues. The CDR3 reads CASSYSGREEEKLFF. DNA for the CDR3: TGTGCCAGCAGTTACTCGGGGAGGGAGGAGGAAAAACTGTTTTTT.